A selection of T cell receptor beta chains follows, all from one sample in a study of long-term antiretroviral therapy in people with HIV. The method was immunoSEQ multiplex PCR; TCRdb's version includes in-frame clones alone and lacks a portion of them. The sample carries roughly 32,000 clones, 70% to 90% recorded once. This specimen was unsorted PBMCs, taken about 3.3 years after starting antiretroviral therapy. Every receptor here comes from a man between 18 and 29 years old with HIV. CDR3s include the opening cysteine and the closing phenylalanine or tryptophan. D genes are given only for firm matches. Clone size is shown for a subset of rows, as once, few, many or a class of expanded clone.

j_gene | abundance | v_gene | d_gene | CDR3aa | CDR3nt
TRBJ1-5 | - | TRBV5-1 | - | CASSSEINQPQHF | TGCGCCAGCAGCTCCGAAATTAATCAGCCCCAGCATTTT
TRBJ2-3 | - | TRBV25-1 | TRBD2 | CASSGTSGRGTDTQYF | TGTGCCAGCAGTGGCACTAGCGGGAGGGGCACAGATACGCAGTATTTT
TRBJ1-2 | - | TRBV9 | - | CASSAGGSYGYTF | TGTGCCAGCAGCGCTGGAGGGAGCTATGGCTACACCTTC
TRBJ1-1 | - | TRBV11-2 | - | CASSLRGRGDTEAFF | TGTGCCAGCAGCTTACGGGGGCGCGGAGACACTGAAGCTTTCTTT
TRBJ1-1 | - | TRBV7-8 | - | CASSLAEGWVNTEAFF | TGTGCCAGCAGCTTAGCGGAGGGGTGGGTGAACACTGAAGCTTTCTTT
TRBJ1-1 | - | TRBV14 | TRBD1 | CASSQAHRGYTEAFF | TGTGCCAGCAGCCAAGCCCACAGGGGTTACACTGAAGCTTTCTTT
TRBJ2-3 | - | TRBV10-3 | - | CAISEEARTDTQYF | TGTGCCATCAGTGAGGAGGCGCGCACAGATACGCAGTATTTT
TRBJ2-1 | - | TRBV5-6 | - | CASSGSSYNEQFF | TGTGCCAGCAGCGGCAGCTCCTACAATGAGCAGTTCTTC
TRBJ2-1 | - | TRBV19 | - | CASSPQGGEQFF | TGTGCCAGTAGTCCACAGGGCGGTGAGCAGTTCTTC
TRBJ2-1 | - | TRBV19 | TRBD2 | CASGWGGSNEQFF | TGTGCCAGTGGATGGGGAGGGTCGAATGAGCAGTTCTTC
TRBJ2-2 | - | TRBV9 | TRBD1 | CASSVGQGSTGELFF | TGTGCCAGCAGCGTAGGACAGGGGAGCACCGGGGAGCTGTTTTTT
TRBJ2-1 | - | TRBV27 | - | CASSFSHRDAEQFF | TGTGCCAGCAGTTTCTCGCACAGGGATGCTGAGCAGTTCTTC
TRBJ1-1 | - | TRBV7-9 | - | CASSLDGREAFF | TGTGCCAGCAGCCTAGACGGCCGTGAAGCTTTCTTT
TRBJ1-1 | - | TRBV5-4 | TRBD1 | CASSFPTGGSTEAFF | TGTGCCAGCAGCTTCCCCACAGGGGGGAGTACTGAAGCTTTCTTT
TRBJ2-3 | medium-sized | TRBV5-1 | TRBD1 | CASSPIDRGGSDTQYF | TGCGCCAGCAGCCCTATCGACAGGGGGGGGTCAGATACGCAGTATTTT
TRBJ2-1 | - | TRBV25-1 | - | CASSVAGDNEQFF | TGTGCCAGCAGTGTCGCCGGGGACAATGAGCAGTTCTTC
TRBJ2-7 | - | TRBV7-9 | TRBD2 | CASSRTSGRIYEQYF | TGTGCCAGCAGCCGAACTAGCGGGAGGATATACGAGCAGTACTTC
TRBJ2-2 | - | TRBV27 | TRBD2 | CASRTPRGGPAGELFF | TGTGCCAGCAGGACCCCTCGGGGGGGCCCCGCCGGGGAGCTGTTTTTT
TRBJ1-5 | - | TRBV19 | - | CASEARGKGRQPQHF | TGTGCCAGTGAGGCGAGGGGGAAAGGGAGACAGCCCCAGCATTTT
TRBJ2-4 | - | TRBV23-1 | - | CASSPEKLGEAKNIQYF | TGCGCCAGCAGCCCTGAGAAACTGGGGGAGGCCAAAAACATTCAGTACTTC
TRBJ1-2 | few | TRBV7-5 | - | CARSRRLRGRNYGYTF | TGTGCCAGAAGCCGTCGTCTCCGGGGGCGCAACTATGGCTACACCTTC
TRBJ1-3 | - | TRBV6-5 | TRBD1 | CASSLGTGGNTIYF | TGTGCCAGCAGTCTGGGGACAGGGGGCAACACCATATATTTT
TRBJ1-1 | - | TRBV5-1 | TRBD1 | CASSSIQGVSSEAFF | TGCGCCAGCAGCTCGATCCAGGGGGTCAGCTCTGAAGCTTTCTTT